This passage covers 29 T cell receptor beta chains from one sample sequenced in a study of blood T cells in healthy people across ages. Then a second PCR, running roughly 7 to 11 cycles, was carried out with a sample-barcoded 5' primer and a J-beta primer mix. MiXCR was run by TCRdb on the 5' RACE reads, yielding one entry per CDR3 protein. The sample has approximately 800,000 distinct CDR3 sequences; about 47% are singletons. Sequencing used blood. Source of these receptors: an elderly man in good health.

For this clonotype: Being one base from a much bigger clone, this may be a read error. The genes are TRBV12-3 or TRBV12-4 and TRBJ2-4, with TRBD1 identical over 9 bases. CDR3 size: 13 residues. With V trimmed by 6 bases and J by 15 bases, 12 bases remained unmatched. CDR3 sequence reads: CASRQTGGYERYF. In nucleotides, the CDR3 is TGTGCCAGCAGACAAACAGGGGGCTACGAGCGGTACTTC.

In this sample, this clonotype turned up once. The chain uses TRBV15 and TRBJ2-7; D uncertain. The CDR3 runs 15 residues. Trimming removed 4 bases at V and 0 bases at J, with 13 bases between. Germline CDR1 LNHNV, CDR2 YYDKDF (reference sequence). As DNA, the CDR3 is TGTGCCACCAGCACCTTTATAGGTAGCTCCTACGAGCAGTACTTC. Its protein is CATSTFIGSSYEQYF.

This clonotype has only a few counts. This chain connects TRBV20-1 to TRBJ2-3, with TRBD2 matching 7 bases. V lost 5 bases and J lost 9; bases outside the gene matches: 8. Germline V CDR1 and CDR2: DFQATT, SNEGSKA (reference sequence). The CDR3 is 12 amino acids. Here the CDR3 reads CSAPREGGTQYF. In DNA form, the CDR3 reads TGCAGTGCTCCCAGGGAGGGAGGGACGCAGTATTTT.

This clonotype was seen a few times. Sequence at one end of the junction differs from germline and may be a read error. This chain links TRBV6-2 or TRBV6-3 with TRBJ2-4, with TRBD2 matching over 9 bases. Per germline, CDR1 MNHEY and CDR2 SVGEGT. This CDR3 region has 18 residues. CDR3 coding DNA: TGTGCCAGCACTTCGATAGCGGGAGAGGGACTAGCCAAGAACATTCAGTACTTC. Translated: CASTSIAGEGLAKNIQYF.

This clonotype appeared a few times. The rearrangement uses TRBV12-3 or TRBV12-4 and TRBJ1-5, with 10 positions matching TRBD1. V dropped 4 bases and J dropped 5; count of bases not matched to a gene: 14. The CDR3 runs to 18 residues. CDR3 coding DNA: TGTGCCAGCAGTTACTCCTTGGGGGGGACAGGGGAGTATCAGCCCCAGCATTTT. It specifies CASSYSLGGTGEYQPQHF.

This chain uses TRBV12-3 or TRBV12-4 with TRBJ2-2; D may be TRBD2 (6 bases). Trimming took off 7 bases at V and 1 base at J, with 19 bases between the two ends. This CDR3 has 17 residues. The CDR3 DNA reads TGTGCCAGCATCACGGGTCGGGAGCGAGGGAACACCGGGGAGCTGTTTTTT. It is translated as CASITGRERGNTGELFF.

As DNA, the CDR3 is TGCAGCTCCAGACAGGAGGGGACAGATACGCAGTATTTT. Protein product: CSSRQEGTDTQYF. The chain couples TRBV29-1 to TRBJ2-3, with D perhaps being TRBD1 or TRBD2 (6 bases each). Trimming removed 8 bases at V and 3 bases at J, with 15 bases between. This CDR3 is built from 13 residues. Germline V gene lookup returns CDR1 SQVTM and CDR2 ANQGSEA.

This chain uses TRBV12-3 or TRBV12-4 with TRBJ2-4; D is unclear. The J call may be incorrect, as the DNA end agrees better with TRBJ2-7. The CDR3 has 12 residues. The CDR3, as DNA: TGTGCCAGCAACACTCTAGGGTACGAGCAGTACTTC. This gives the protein CASNTLGYEQYF.

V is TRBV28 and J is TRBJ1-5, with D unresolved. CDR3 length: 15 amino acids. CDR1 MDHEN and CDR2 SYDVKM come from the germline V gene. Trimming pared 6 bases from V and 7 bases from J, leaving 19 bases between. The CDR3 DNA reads TGTGCCAGCAGCTCCCCCGGCGTAGGGCGACAGCCCCAGCATTTT. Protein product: CASSSPGVGRQPQHF.

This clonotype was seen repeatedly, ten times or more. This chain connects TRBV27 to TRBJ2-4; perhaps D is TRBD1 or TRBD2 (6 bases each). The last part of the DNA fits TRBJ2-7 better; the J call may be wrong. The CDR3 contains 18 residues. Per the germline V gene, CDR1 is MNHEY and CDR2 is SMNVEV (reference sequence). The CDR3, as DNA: TGTGCCAGCAGTTTATCGAGATCGGCGGTCAGGGGAGGTTACGAGCAGTACTTC. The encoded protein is CASSLSRSAVRGGYEQYF.

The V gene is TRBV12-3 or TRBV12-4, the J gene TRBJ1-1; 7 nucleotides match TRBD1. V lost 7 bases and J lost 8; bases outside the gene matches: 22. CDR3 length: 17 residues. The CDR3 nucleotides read TGTGCCAGCACCGCCGAAAGGGGGTTAGGGGGCTCGGGAGAAGCTTTCTTT. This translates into CASTAERGLGGSGEAFF.

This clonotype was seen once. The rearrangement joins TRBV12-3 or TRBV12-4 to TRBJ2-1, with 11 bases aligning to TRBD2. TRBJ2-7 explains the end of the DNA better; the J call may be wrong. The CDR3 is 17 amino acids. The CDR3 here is CASIGGTSGNSYNEQYF. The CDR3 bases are TGTGCCAGCATTGGCGGGACTAGCGGAAACTCCTACAATGAGCAGTACTTC.

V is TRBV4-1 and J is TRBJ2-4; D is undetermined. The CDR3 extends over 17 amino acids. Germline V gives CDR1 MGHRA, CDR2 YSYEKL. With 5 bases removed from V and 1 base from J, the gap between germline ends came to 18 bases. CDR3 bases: TGCGCCAGCAGCGACCCAGTGGGCCCCAGGGCCAAAAACATTCAGTACTTC. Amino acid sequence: CASSDPVGPRAKNIQYF.

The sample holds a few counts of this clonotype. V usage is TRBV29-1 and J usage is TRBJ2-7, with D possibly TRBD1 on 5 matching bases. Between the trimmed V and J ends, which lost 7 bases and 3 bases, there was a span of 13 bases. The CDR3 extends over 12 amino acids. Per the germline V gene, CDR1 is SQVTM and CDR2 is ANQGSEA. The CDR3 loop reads CSAQGTDYEQYF. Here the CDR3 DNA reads TGCAGCGCCCAGGGTACCGACTACGAGCAGTACTTC.

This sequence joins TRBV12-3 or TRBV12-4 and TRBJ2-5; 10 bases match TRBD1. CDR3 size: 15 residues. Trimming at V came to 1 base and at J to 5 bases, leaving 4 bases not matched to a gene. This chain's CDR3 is CASSLVGTGDETQYF. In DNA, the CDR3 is TGTGCCAGCAGTTTAGTAGGGACAGGGGACGAGACCCAGTACTTC.

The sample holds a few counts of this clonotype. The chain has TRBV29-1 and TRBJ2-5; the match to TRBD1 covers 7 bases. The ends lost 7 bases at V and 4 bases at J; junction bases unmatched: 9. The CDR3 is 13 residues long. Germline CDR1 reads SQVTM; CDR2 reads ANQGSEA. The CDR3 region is CSGEQGSGETQYF. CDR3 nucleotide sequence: TGCAGCGGCGAACAGGGGTCCGGAGAGACCCAGTACTTC.

This CDR3 is CASSQDPGEGSYEQYF. In DNA form, the CDR3 reads TGCGCCAGCAGCCAAGATCCCGGAGAGGGATCCTACGAGCAGTACTTC. This rearrangement joins TRBV4-1 to TRBJ2-7, with D possibly being TRBD2 (5 bases). The CDR3 is 16 amino acids. Trimming removed 0 bases at V and 1 base at J, with 13 bases between. Germline CDR1 MGHRA, CDR2 YSYEKL.

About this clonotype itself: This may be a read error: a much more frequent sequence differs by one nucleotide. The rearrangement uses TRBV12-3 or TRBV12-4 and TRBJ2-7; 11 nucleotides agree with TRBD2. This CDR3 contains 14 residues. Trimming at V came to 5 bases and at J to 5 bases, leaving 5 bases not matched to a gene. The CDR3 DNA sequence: TGTGCCAGCAGTCCCAGACTAGCGGGAAACGAGCAGTACTTC. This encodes CASSPRLAGNEQYF.

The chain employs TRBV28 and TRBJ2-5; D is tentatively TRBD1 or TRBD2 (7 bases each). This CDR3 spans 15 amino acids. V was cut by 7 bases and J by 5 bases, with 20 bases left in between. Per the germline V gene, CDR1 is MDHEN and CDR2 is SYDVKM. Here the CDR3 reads CASTQGGSGVETQYF. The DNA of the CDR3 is TGTGCCAGCACCCAGGGGGGGAGTGGTGTGGAGACCCAGTACTTC. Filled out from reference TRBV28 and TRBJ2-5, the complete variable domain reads DVKVTQSSRYLVKRTGEKVFLECVQDMDHENMFWYRQDPGLGLRLIYFSYDVKMKEKGDIPEGYSVSREKKERFSLILESASTNQTSMYLCASTQGGSGVETQYFGPGTRLLVL.

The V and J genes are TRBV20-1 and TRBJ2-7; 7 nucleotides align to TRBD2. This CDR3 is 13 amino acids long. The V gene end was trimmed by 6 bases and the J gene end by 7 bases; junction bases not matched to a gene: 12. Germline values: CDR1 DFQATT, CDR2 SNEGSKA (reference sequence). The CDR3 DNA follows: TGCAGTGCCAGCGGGGAGGCTTACAATGAGCAGTACTTC. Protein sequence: CSASGEAYNEQYF.

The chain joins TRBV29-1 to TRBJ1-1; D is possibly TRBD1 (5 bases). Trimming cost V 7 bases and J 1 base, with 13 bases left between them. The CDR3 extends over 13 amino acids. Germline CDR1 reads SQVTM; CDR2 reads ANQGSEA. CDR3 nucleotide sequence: TGCAGCGCTTCCCTTGGGGGGAACACTGAAGCTTTCTTT. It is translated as CSASLGGNTEAFF.

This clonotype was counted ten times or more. CDR3 protein: CASRWRTSGDPSGYEQYF. The DNA of the CDR3 is TGTGCCAGCAGATGGAGGACTAGCGGGGACCCTTCGGGCTACGAGCAGTACTTC. The chain links TRBV28 to TRBJ2-7; the match to TRBD2 covers 12 bases. After removal of 6 bases from V and 3 bases from J, the junction contained 15 bases not matched to a gene. The CDR3 loop spans 18 amino acids. Germline V lookup: CDR1 MDHEN, CDR2 SYDVKM.

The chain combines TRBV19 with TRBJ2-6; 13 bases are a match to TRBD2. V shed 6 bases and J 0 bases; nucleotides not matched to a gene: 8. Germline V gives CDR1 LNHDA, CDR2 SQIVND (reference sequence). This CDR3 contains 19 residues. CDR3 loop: CASSRLAGGSLSGANVLTF. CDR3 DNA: TGTGCCAGTAGCCGACTAGCGGGAGGCTCCCTCTCTGGGGCCAACGTCCTGACTTTC.

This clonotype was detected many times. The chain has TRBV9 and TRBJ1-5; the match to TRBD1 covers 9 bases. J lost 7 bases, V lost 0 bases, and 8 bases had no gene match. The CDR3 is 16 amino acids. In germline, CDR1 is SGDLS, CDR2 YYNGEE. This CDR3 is CASSVGVGQGAQPQHF. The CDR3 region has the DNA TGTGCCAGCAGCGTAGGTGTGGGACAGGGTGCGCAGCCCCAGCATTTT.

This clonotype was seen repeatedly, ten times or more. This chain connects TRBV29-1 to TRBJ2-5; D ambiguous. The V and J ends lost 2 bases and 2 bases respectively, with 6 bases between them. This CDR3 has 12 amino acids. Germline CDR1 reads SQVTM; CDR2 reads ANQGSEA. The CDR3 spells CSVEKAQETQYF. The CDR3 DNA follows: TGCAGCGTTGAAAAGGCGCAAGAGACCCAGTACTTC.

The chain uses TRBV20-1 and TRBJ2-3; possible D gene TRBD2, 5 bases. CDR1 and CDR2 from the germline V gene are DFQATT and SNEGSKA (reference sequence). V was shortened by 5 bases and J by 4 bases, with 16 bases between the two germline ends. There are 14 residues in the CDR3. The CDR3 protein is CSADRGDYADTQYF. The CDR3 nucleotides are TGCAGTGCTGACCGGGGTGACTACGCAGATACGCAGTATTTT.

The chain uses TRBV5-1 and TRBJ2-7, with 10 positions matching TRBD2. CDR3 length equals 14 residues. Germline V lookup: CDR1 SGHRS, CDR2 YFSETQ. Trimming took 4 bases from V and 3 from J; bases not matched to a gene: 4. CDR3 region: CASSPSGGDYEQYF. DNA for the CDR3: TGCGCCAGCAGCCCCAGCGGGGGGGACTACGAGCAGTACTTC.

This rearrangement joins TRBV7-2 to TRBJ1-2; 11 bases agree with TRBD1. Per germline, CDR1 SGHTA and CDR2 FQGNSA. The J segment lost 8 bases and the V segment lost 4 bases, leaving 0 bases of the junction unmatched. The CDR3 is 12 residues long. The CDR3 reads CASSWTGGGYTF. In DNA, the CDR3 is TGTGCCAGCAGCTGGACAGGGGGCGGCTACACCTTC.

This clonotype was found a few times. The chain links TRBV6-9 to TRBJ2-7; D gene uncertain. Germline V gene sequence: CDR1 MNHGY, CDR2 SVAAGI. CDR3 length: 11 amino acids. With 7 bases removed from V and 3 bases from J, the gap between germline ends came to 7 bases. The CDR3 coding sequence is TGTGCCAGCAACTATATCTACGAGCAGTACTTC. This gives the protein CASNYIYEQYF.